The 22 T cell receptor beta chains presented below share a single source sample, sequenced in a study of control samples from healthy donors and cancer patients. TCRdb keeps only in-frame clones here, not all; method: immunoSEQ multiplex PCR. The sample holds some 150,000 clones, roughly 94% seen once. The specimen sequenced was PBMCs. These receptors came from a man aged 60-69 years with colorectal cancer.

The chain has TRBV2 and TRBJ2-1; D ambiguous. CDR1 SNHLY and CDR2 FYNNEI come from the germline V gene. Between the trimmed V and J ends, which lost 4 bases and 5 bases, there was a span of 3 bases. The CDR3 sequence is 11 residues long. Written as DNA, the CDR3 is TGTGCCAGCAGTGCCAACAATGAGCAGTTCTTC. Protein sequence: CASSANNEQFF.

The chain combines TRBV12-3 or TRBV12-4 with TRBJ2-2; D is undetermined. The CDR3 is 13 amino acids. The V gene lost 0 bases and the J gene lost 5 bases, with 4 bases spanning the gap. The CDR3 spells CASSLALTGELFF. CDR3 nucleotides: TGTGCCAGCAGTTTAGCGCTTACCGGGGAGCTGTTTTTT.

This chain connects TRBV5-5 to TRBJ1-2; TRBD1 matches at 9 bases. The J segment lost 7 bases and the V segment lost 4 bases, leaving 11 bases of the junction unmatched. This CDR3 is built from 15 residues. Germline V gene lookup returns CDR1 SGHKS and CDR2 YYEKEE (reference sequence). CDR3 amino acids: CASSALRDRVFGYTF. The CDR3 DNA is TGTGCCAGCAGCGCCCTCCGGGACAGGGTATTTGGCTACACCTTC.

CDR3 DNA sequence: TGCGCCAGCAGCTTGGACGGCGGGACCGGGGAGCTGTTTTTT. It encodes CASSLDGGTGELFF. The chain has TRBV5-1 and TRBJ2-2; TRBD2 might be the D (5 bases). The CDR3 loop spans 14 amino acids. Germline V gene lookup returns CDR1 SGHRS and CDR2 YFSETQ. V was shortened by 0 bases and J by 5 bases, with 8 bases between the two germline ends. Full variable domain (remainder filled in from reference TRBV5-1 and TRBJ2-2): KAGVTQTPRYLIKTRGQQVTLSCSPISGHRSVSWYQQTPGQGLQFLFEYFSETQRNKGNFPGRFSGRQFSNSRSEMNVSTLELGDSALYLCASSLDGGTGELFFGEGSRLTVL.

The chain employs TRBV10-1 and TRBJ2-6; D is possibly TRBD2 (5 bases). This CDR3 spans 11 amino acids. Germline CDR1 WNHNN, CDR2 SYGVQD (reference sequence). In DNA, the CDR3 is TGCACGGAGGCGGGGGCCAACGTCCTGACTTTC. Amino acid sequence: CTEAGANVLTF.

V usage is TRBV6-2 or TRBV6-3 and J usage is TRBJ1-1; the D is unclear. V lost 4 bases and J 4 bases, leaving 7 bases between the germline ends. The CDR3 spans 12 residues. Germline values: CDR1 MNHEY, CDR2 SVGEGT. The CDR3, as DNA: TGTGCCAGCAGTTCAATGGGCACTGAAGCTTTCTTT. Translating it yields CASSSMGTEAFF.

This sequence joins TRBV28 and TRBJ2-7; D is perhaps TRBD1 or TRBD2 (7 bases each). The germline CDR1 and CDR2 sequences are MDHEN and SYDVKM. The germline V and J ends were trimmed by 3 bases and 0 bases, with 18 bases remaining between them. The CDR3 is 17 residues long. CDR3 nucleotides: TGTGCCAGCAGTTTGGCCGGGGAGGGGGCCGACTCCTACGAGCAGTACTTC. Translating gives CASSLAGEGADSYEQYF.

Details on this clone: The same CDR3 arises from other DNA sequences in this sample as well. The rearrangement joins TRBV5-1 to TRBJ2-1, with 8 positions matching TRBD1. The CDR3 is 16 amino acids. After removal of 0 bases from V and 1 base from J, the junction contained 3 bases not matched to a gene. Germline V CDR1 and CDR2: SGHRS, YFSETQ. CDR3 nucleotide sequence: TGCGCCAGCAGCTTGGGCGGGACAGGATCCTACAATGAGCAGTTCTTC. Protein sequence: CASSLGGTGSYNEQFF.

This rearrangement joins TRBV6-5 to TRBJ1-2; TRBD1 matches at 8 bases. Germline assignment: CDR1 MNHEY and CDR2 SVGAGI. The V gene end was trimmed by 6 bases and the J gene end by 1 base; junction bases not matched to a gene: 4. There are 14 residues in the CDR3. CDR3 sequence: CASRGTGGNYGYTF. The DNA of the CDR3 is TGTGCCAGCAGGGGAACAGGGGGTAACTATGGCTACACCTTC.

This clone was counted once. This sequence joins TRBV10-2 and TRBJ1-5; D might be TRBD1 (6 bases). V was trimmed by 6 bases and J by 0 bases, leaving 15 bases between them. The CDR3 runs 16 residues. The V gene's germline CDR1 is WSHSY and CDR2 SAAADI. CDR3 protein: CASSHRQDYSNQPQHF. Written as DNA, the CDR3 is TGCGCCAGCAGCCATAGACAGGACTATAGCAATCAGCCCCAGCATTTT.

The rearrangement links TRBV3-1 (or the pseudogene TRBV3-2) to TRBJ2-5, with 10 bases fitting TRBD2. Trimming at V came to 4 bases and at J to 5 bases, leaving 16 bases not matched to a gene. CDR1 and CDR2 from the germline V gene are LGHDT and YNNKEL (reference sequence). The CDR3 extends over 18 amino acids. The CDR3 spells CASSRATPGLAAGETQYF. DNA for the CDR3: TGTGCCAGCAGCCGGGCCACCCCCGGACTAGCGGCGGGGGAGACCCAGTACTTC.

The chain carries TRBV5-6 and TRBJ2-3; 8 bases align to TRBD1. From germline, CDR1 is SGHDT and CDR2 YYEEEE. V was clipped by 2 bases and J by 2 bases; unmatched bases: 4. CDR3 length equals 15 residues. CDR3 DNA sequence: TGTGCCAGCAGCTTCGGACAGGGCCCCACAGATACGCAGTATTTT. Amino acid sequence: CASSFGQGPTDTQYF.

The chain couples TRBV2 to TRBJ2-3, with D possibly TRBD2 on 5 matching bases. Trimming removed 7 bases from V and 4 bases from J, with 18 bases in between. CDR1 SNHLY and CDR2 FYNNEI come from the germline V gene. This CDR3 region has 15 residues. Written as DNA, the CDR3 is TGTGCCAGCACACGGGATGATGTGCTTGCAGATACGCAGTATTTT. Translated, it gives CASTRDDVLADTQYF.

The chain uses TRBV30 and TRBJ1-4, with 9 nucleotides matching TRBD1. The CDR3 is 15 residues long. Germline V gene data show CDR1 as GTSNPN and CDR2 as SVGIG (reference sequence). Trimming removed 6 bases from V and 2 bases from J; junction bases left unmatched: 7. DNA for the CDR3: TGTGCCTGCAGACAGGGGGGGAGCACTAATGAAAAACTGTTTTTT. The encoded protein is CACRQGGSTNEKLFF.

The chain has TRBV27 and TRBJ2-1; D remains unclear. Trimming took off 6 bases at V and 4 bases at J, with 4 bases between the two ends. Germline CDR1 MNHEY, CDR2 SMNVEV (reference sequence). This CDR3 contains 11 residues. CDR3 sequence (DNA): TGTGCCAGCAGACTATACAATGAGCAGTTCTTC. It is translated as CASRLYNEQFF.

This clone showed up just once. The V call is TRBV5-4, the J call TRBJ1-1, with D perhaps matching TRBD1 (5 bases). Deletions cut 1 base from V and 0 bases from J, with 16 bases between. Germline-derived CDR1 and CDR2 are SGHNT and YYREEE (reference sequence). CDR3 size: 17 residues. CDR3 protein: CASSLLLSQGMNTEAFF. The DNA of the CDR3 is TGTGCCAGCAGCTTGCTTTTGAGCCAGGGAATGAACACTGAAGCTTTCTTT.

The gene calls are TRBV20-1 and TRBJ1-1; no clear D gene. The ends were cut back, 6 bases at V and 4 bases at J, with 6 bases in the middle. The germline gives CDR1 DFQATT, CDR2 SNEGSKA (reference sequence). The CDR3 extends over 10 amino acids. The CDR3 sequence: CSARRTEAFF. CDR3 DNA sequence: TGCAGTGCCAGACGCACTGAAGCTTTCTTT.

The V call is TRBV6-2 or TRBV6-3, the J call TRBJ1-1; D unresolved. This CDR3 is 15 amino acids long. Germline V gene sequence: CDR1 MNHEY, CDR2 SVGEGT. Trimming left V 5 bases short and J 0 bases short, with 13 bases between. The CDR3 region has the DNA TGTGCCAGCAGTACTCGGAGAGCAATGAACACTGAAGCTTTCTTT. It specifies CASSTRRAMNTEAFF.

This sequence joins TRBV24-1 and TRBJ2-5, with 10 bases matching TRBD1. V lost 4 bases and J lost 3; bases outside the gene matches: 4. CDR3 length equals 15 residues. Germline CDR1 and CDR2: KGHDR and SFDVKD. The CDR3 sequence: CATSEPGQGKETQYF. The CDR3 DNA reads as TGTGCCACCAGTGAACCGGGACAGGGGAAAGAGACCCAGTACTTC.

This sequence joins TRBV9 and TRBJ2-1; D remains ambiguous. The V and J ends lost 4 bases and 5 bases respectively, with 16 bases between them. The CDR3 runs to 15 residues. CDR1 is SGDLS, CDR2 YYNGEE, per germline. CDR3 in amino acids: CASSPTTLPDNEQFF. The CDR3 coding sequence is TGTGCCAGCAGCCCGACCACGCTTCCCGACAATGAGCAGTTCTTC. Full variable domain (outside the CDR3, taken from reference TRBV9 and TRBJ2-1): DSGVTQTPKHLITATGQRVTLRCSPRSGDLSVYWYQQSLDQGLQFLIQYYNGEERAKGNILERFSAQQFPDLHSELNLSSLELGDSALYFCASSPTTLPDNEQFFGPGTRLTVL.

CDR3 in amino acids: CASSRLINEKLFF. CDR3 in DNA: TGTGCCAGCTCACGTCTGATAAATGAAAAACTGTTTTTT. This chain connects TRBV18 to TRBJ1-4; D not certain. CDR1 is KGHSH and CDR2 is LQKENI in the germline V gene. The CDR3 totals 13 residues. V was clipped by 4 bases and J by 5 bases, with 8 bases between them.

The gene calls are TRBV3-1 (or the pseudogene TRBV3-2) and TRBJ2-2; 11 bases map to TRBD2. J was trimmed by 4 bases and V by 6 bases; bases with no gene match: 7. The CDR3 extends over 16 amino acids. Looked up from germline, CDR1 is LGHDT and CDR2 is YNNKEL (reference sequence). The CDR3 region is CASSHPTSGSTGELFF. For the CDR3, the DNA is TGTGCCAGCAGTCATCCTACTAGCGGGAGCACCGGGGAGCTGTTTTTT.